A selection of T cell receptor beta chains follows, all from one sample in a study of blood T cell repertoires in COVID-19. The table came from immunoSEQ multiplex PCR; TCRdb's copy has only in-frame clones and leaves some out. In the table there are 150,000 or so clones, roughly 85% of which are singletons. Sequenced input: peripheral blood. The receptors were sampled from a human donor with acute or convalescent COVID-19. The donor label of this sample is uncertain. Each CDR3 is given with its conserved first and last residue. Each record gives: V gene, J gene, clone size, D gene, CDR3 DNA, CDR3 protein. D genes are given only for firm matches. Only part of the rows carry a size: once, few, many, or a class if the clone is expanded.

V gene: TRBV5-4; J gene: TRBJ1-2; clone size: NA; D gene: NA; CDR3 DNA: TGTGCCAGCAGCTCGGGAGGAGGCTACACCTTC; CDR3 protein: CASSSGGGYTF
V gene: TRBV15; J gene: TRBJ1-2; clone size: NA; D gene: TRBD1; CDR3 DNA: TGTGCCACCAGCAGTACAGGGGGCTTGGTCAACTATGGCTACACCTTC; CDR3 protein: CATSSTGGLVNYGYTF
V gene: TRBV15; J gene: TRBJ2-6; clone size: NA; D gene: NA; CDR3 DNA: TGTGCCACCAGCAGAGTCGGGGTTGGGGCCAACGTCCTGACTTTC; CDR3 protein: CATSRVGVGANVLTF
V gene: TRBV5-4; J gene: TRBJ1-2; clone size: NA; D gene: NA; CDR3 DNA: TGTGCCAGCAGCCCCGACGGGGGGGAACTCTATGGCTACACCTTC; CDR3 protein: CASSPDGGELYGYTF
V gene: TRBV19; J gene: TRBJ1-5; clone size: NA; D gene: NA; CDR3 DNA: TGTGCCAGCGTGGGGGGTTCTCAGCCCCAGCATTTT; CDR3 protein: CASVGGSQPQHF
V gene: TRBV3-1/TRBV3-2; J gene: TRBJ1-2; clone size: NA; D gene: TRBD1; CDR3 DNA: TGTGCCAGCAGCCTTTACCGGGACAGACAAGATAACTATGGCTACACCTTC; CDR3 protein: CASSLYRDRQDNYGYTF
V gene: TRBV29-1; J gene: TRBJ2-7; clone size: NA; D gene: NA; CDR3 DNA: TGCAGCGGACGACTAAGATTTGGCGAGCAGTACTTC; CDR3 protein: CSGRLRFGEQYF
V gene: TRBV10-3; J gene: TRBJ2-7; clone size: once; D gene: TRBD1; CDR3 DNA: TGTGCCATCAGTGGTCGACAGGGGGCCCCCTACGAGCAGTACTTC; CDR3 protein: CAISGRQGAPYEQYF
V gene: TRBV7-9; J gene: TRBJ1-4; clone size: few; D gene: NA; CDR3 DNA: TGTGCCAGCAGCCACCCCTCGGGGGGCAATGAAAAACTGTTTTTT; CDR3 protein: CASSHPSGGNEKLFF
V gene: TRBV28; J gene: TRBJ1-6; clone size: few; D gene: TRBD1; CDR3 DNA: TGTGCCAGCAGGGGACAGGGCCCCGTCTATAATTCACCCCTCCACTTT; CDR3 protein: CASRGQGPVYNSPLHF
V gene: TRBV5-1; J gene: TRBJ1-1; clone size: NA; D gene: NA; CDR3 DNA: TGCGCCAGCAGCTCCGGGGATAAGATGATCGCTGAAGCTTTCTTT; CDR3 protein: CASSSGDKMIAEAFF
V gene: TRBV28; J gene: TRBJ2-7; clone size: NA; D gene: TRBD1; CDR3 DNA: TGTGCCAGCAGTTTAGGGACAGGAAGTAAGGACGAGCAGTACTTC; CDR3 protein: CASSLGTGSKDEQYF
V gene: TRBV6-5; J gene: TRBJ1-2; clone size: NA; D gene: TRBD1; CDR3 DNA: TGTGCCAGCAGGGGGACAGGGATCGACTATGGCTACACCTTC; CDR3 protein: CASRGTGIDYGYTF
V gene: TRBV25-1; J gene: TRBJ2-2; clone size: NA; D gene: NA; CDR3 DNA: TGTGCCAGCAGTCAACAGGGAGGGCCCGGCGGGGAGCTGTTTTTT; CDR3 protein: CASSQQGGPGGELFF
V gene: TRBV9; J gene: TRBJ1-1; clone size: NA; D gene: TRBD1; CDR3 DNA: TGTGCCAGCAGCCAGGGGGACGGCAGTCACACTGAAGCTTTCTTT; CDR3 protein: CASSQGDGSHTEAFF
V gene: TRBV6-5; J gene: TRBJ1-2; clone size: few; D gene: TRBD1; CDR3 DNA: TGTGCCAGCAGTTCGGGACAGGGGTATGGCTACACCTTC; CDR3 protein: CASSSGQGYGYTF
V gene: TRBV6-1; J gene: TRBJ1-2; clone size: NA; D gene: NA; CDR3 DNA: TGTGCCAGCAGTGAATTCAGCGGGGGACCTCTGGCTGGCTACACCTTC; CDR3 protein: CASSEFSGGPLAGYTF
V gene: TRBV29-1; J gene: TRBJ2-3; clone size: NA; D gene: TRBD2; CDR3 DNA: TGCAGCGTTTTCGAGCGGGGGGATAGCACAGATACGCAGTATTTT; CDR3 protein: CSVFERGDSTDTQYF
V gene: TRBV24-1; J gene: TRBJ1-1; clone size: NA; D gene: TRBD1; CDR3 DNA: TGTGCCACCAGACAGGGGGTGAGGGCTTTCTTT; CDR3 protein: CATRQGVRAFF
V gene: TRBV7-7; J gene: TRBJ2-5; clone size: medium-sized; D gene: NA; CDR3 DNA: TGTGCCAGCAGCTTATCCCAGGGTATGCTGGAGACCCAGTACTTC; CDR3 protein: CASSLSQGMLETQYF
V gene: TRBV18; J gene: TRBJ2-6; clone size: NA; D gene: NA; CDR3 DNA: TGTGCCAGCTCACCAAAGGACATCTCTTCTGGGGCCAACGTCCTGACTTTC; CDR3 protein: CASSPKDISSGANVLTF
V gene: TRBV2; J gene: TRBJ2-5; clone size: NA; D gene: NA; CDR3 DNA: TGTGCCAGCAGGGTGGGGGGGCGAGAGACCCAGTACTTC; CDR3 protein: CASRVGGRETQYF
V gene: TRBV7-8; J gene: TRBJ1-1; clone size: NA; D gene: NA; CDR3 DNA: TGTGCCAGCAGCTTGAACACGGGGAACACTGAAGCTTTCTTT; CDR3 protein: CASSLNTGNTEAFF
V gene: TRBV18; J gene: TRBJ1-1; clone size: NA; D gene: TRBD1; CDR3 DNA: TGTGCCAGCTCCCACCCGGGGATCCAGGGGGACACTGAAGCTTTCTTT; CDR3 protein: CASSHPGIQGDTEAFF
V gene: TRBV21-1; J gene: TRBJ1-2; clone size: few; D gene: NA; CDR3 DNA: TGTGCCAGCAGCTCACATAACTATGGCTACACCTTC; CDR3 protein: CASSSHNYGYTF
V gene: TRBV5-1; J gene: TRBJ2-7; clone size: NA; D gene: TRBD1; CDR3 DNA: TGCGCCACCTCCCGTGGGGACAGTTCCTACGAGCAGTACTTC; CDR3 protein: CATSRGDSSYEQYF
V gene: TRBV9; J gene: TRBJ1-5; clone size: NA; D gene: NA; CDR3 DNA: TGTGCCAGCAGCCCGGCGGGCAATCAGCCCCAGCATTTT; CDR3 protein: CASSPAGNQPQHF
V gene: TRBV2; J gene: TRBJ1-6; clone size: many; D gene: TRBD1; CDR3 DNA: TGTGCCAGCCAACGGACCCAGACAGGGGAGAATTCACCCCTCCACTTT; CDR3 protein: CASQRTQTGENSPLHF
V gene: TRBV20-1; J gene: TRBJ1-1; clone size: NA; D gene: NA; CDR3 DNA: TGCAGTGCTACAGGGTCCGCGACTTTCTTT; CDR3 protein: CSATGSATFF
V gene: TRBV7-9; J gene: TRBJ1-1; clone size: NA; D gene: NA; CDR3 DNA: TGTGCCACGAAATCAGGGGCTGCGAACACTGAAGCTTTCTTT; CDR3 protein: CATKSGAANTEAFF
V gene: TRBV5-1; J gene: TRBJ1-5; clone size: NA; D gene: NA; CDR3 DNA: TGCGCCAGCAGCTTGGATGGCAGGGAGGGCAATCAGCCCCAGCATTTT; CDR3 protein: CASSLDGREGNQPQHF
V gene: TRBV4-1; J gene: TRBJ1-3; clone size: NA; D gene: NA; CDR3 DNA: TGCGCCAGCAGCCAAGATGAAGGTCGGGGGGCCTCGGGAAACACCATATATTTT; CDR3 protein: CASSQDEGRGASGNTIYF
V gene: TRBV15; J gene: TRBJ2-7; clone size: NA; D gene: TRBD1; CDR3 DNA: TGTGCCACCAGCAGAACCGGGACAGGACCCTACGAGCAGTACTTC; CDR3 protein: CATSRTGTGPYEQYF
V gene: TRBV10-3; J gene: TRBJ1-6; clone size: NA; D gene: NA; CDR3 DNA: TGTGCCATCAGTGAGTCAACAGGGAGAAATTCACCCCTCCACTTT; CDR3 protein: CAISESTGRNSPLHF
V gene: TRBV6-1; J gene: TRBJ1-6; clone size: NA; D gene: NA; CDR3 DNA: TGTGCCAGCAGTGAGACAGGACGAGGGACCACACCCCTCCACTTT; CDR3 protein: CASSETGRGTTPLHF
V gene: TRBV29-1; J gene: TRBJ1-1; clone size: NA; D gene: TRBD1; CDR3 DNA: TGCAGCGTTGCATCCCGGGACAGGGGGAACACTGAAGCTTTCTTT; CDR3 protein: CSVASRDRGNTEAFF
V gene: TRBV12-3/TRBV12-4; J gene: TRBJ1-2; clone size: NA; D gene: NA; CDR3 DNA: TGTGCCAGCAGTCCCGGGAACTATGGCTACACCTTC; CDR3 protein: CASSPGNYGYTF
V gene: TRBV4-1; J gene: TRBJ1-2; clone size: NA; D gene: NA; CDR3 DNA: TGCGCCAGCAGCCAAGTGACATCCAACTATGGCTACACCTTC; CDR3 protein: CASSQVTSNYGYTF
V gene: TRBV7-2; J gene: TRBJ1-2; clone size: few; D gene: NA; CDR3 DNA: TGTGCCAGCAGCCCGGGTTCAAACTACTATGGCTACACCTTC; CDR3 protein: CASSPGSNYYGYTF
V gene: TRBV3-1/TRBV3-2; J gene: TRBJ2-3; clone size: NA; D gene: NA; CDR3 DNA: TGTGCCAGCAGCCAAGTGGGCGCAGATACGCAGTATTTT; CDR3 protein: CASSQVGADTQYF
V gene: TRBV15; J gene: TRBJ1-5; clone size: NA; D gene: TRBD1; CDR3 DNA: TGTGCCACCAGCAGAGGGACAGGGGGTCAGCCCCAGCATTTT; CDR3 protein: CATSRGTGGQPQHF
V gene: TRBV6-2/TRBV6-3; J gene: TRBJ1-5; clone size: NA; D gene: NA; CDR3 DNA: TGTGCCAGCAGTTATGGGCATCTTAGCAATCAGCCCCAGCATTTT; CDR3 protein: CASSYGHLSNQPQHF
V gene: TRBV9; J gene: TRBJ2-7; clone size: NA; D gene: TRBD1; CDR3 DNA: TGTGCCAGCAGCGCGGGACAGGGATACTACGAGCAGTACTTC; CDR3 protein: CASSAGQGYYEQYF
V gene: TRBV11-2; J gene: TRBJ1-1; clone size: NA; D gene: NA; CDR3 DNA: TGTGCCAGCAGCTTAGATGCAGCGTCGAGGAACACTGAAGCTTTCTTT; CDR3 protein: CASSLDAASRNTEAFF
V gene: TRBV7-3; J gene: TRBJ2-1; clone size: NA; D gene: NA; CDR3 DNA: TGTGCCAGCAGCACAAACTACAATGAGCAGTTCTTC; CDR3 protein: CASSTNYNEQFF
V gene: TRBV4-1; J gene: TRBJ2-7; clone size: NA; D gene: TRBD1; CDR3 DNA: TGCGCCAGCAGCGCGACAGGGGGTTACGAGCAGTACTTC; CDR3 protein: CASSATGGYEQYF
V gene: TRBV9; J gene: TRBJ1-4; clone size: NA; D gene: TRBD1; CDR3 DNA: TGTGCCAGCAGCGCTCGACAGGGGGGAGAAAAACTGTTTTTT; CDR3 protein: CASSARQGGEKLFF